Listed here are 25 T cell receptor beta chains from one sample, sequenced in a study of PD-L1 blockade in urothelial cancer. Using immunoSEQ multiplex PCR, the repertoire was profiled, and TCRdb retains in-frame clones only, with some absent. The table lists about 43,000 clones, 85% to 90% of them singletons, with roughly 13% in the top ten. Here the sequenced sample was PBMCs, taken around atezolizumab (anti-PD-L1) treatment. These receptors all stem from a woman aged 55-69 years with urothelial cancer.

The rearrangement links TRBV19 to TRBJ2-2, with D perhaps TRBD2 (6 bases). V lost 1 base, J lost 1 base, and 7 bases lay in between. The CDR3 contains 15 residues. Germline V gene data show CDR1 as LNHDA and CDR2 as SQIVND (reference sequence). CDR3 region: CASSIGTKNTGELFF. The CDR3 DNA is TGTGCCAGTAGTATAGGGACTAAGAACACCGGGGAGCTGTTTTTT.

V and J are TRBV29-1 and TRBJ2-3; no clear D gene. The CDR3 has 12 amino acids. The V and J ends lost 4 bases and 2 bases respectively, with 7 bases between them. Germline V lookup: CDR1 SQVTM, CDR2 ANQGSEA. The CDR3 protein is CSVAPDTDTQYF. CDR3 DNA: TGCAGCGTTGCGCCAGACACAGATACGCAGTATTTT.

The genes are TRBV5-6 and TRBJ1-4, with no clear D. With 4 bases removed from V and 7 bases from J, the gap between germline ends came to 26 bases. CDR3 length: 18 residues. Germline V gene sequence: CDR1 SGHDT, CDR2 YYEEEE. In nucleotides, the CDR3 is TGTGCCAGCAGCCCCTACGCACTTTTCGCTGCGGGATCTGAAAAACTGTTTTTT. Amino acid sequence: CASSPYALFAAGSEKLFF.

The CDR3 protein is CASGTGASYNEQFF. Written as DNA, the CDR3 is TGTGCCAGCGGAACGGGAGCCTCCTACAATGAGCAGTTCTTC. The V gene is TRBV27, the J gene TRBJ2-1, with a tentative D call TRBD2 (6 bases). CDR3 length equals 14 residues. V shed 8 bases and J shed 0 bases, with 11 bases lying between them. CDR1 is MNHEY and CDR2 is SMNVEV in the germline V gene (reference sequence).

This clone was counted once. The gene calls are TRBV6-6 and TRBJ2-7; a weak D match, TRBD2 (6 bases). V gave up 4 bases and J gave up 1 base, with 11 bases separating them. This CDR3 is built from 14 residues. Germline values: CDR1 MNHNY, CDR2 SVGAGI (reference sequence). The CDR3 is CASSWTGDSYEQYF. The CDR3 bases are TGTGCCAGCAGTTGGACGGGGGATTCCTACGAGCAGTACTTC.

V and J are TRBV7-2 and TRBJ2-1; TRBD1 is a possible D gene (6 bases). V was shortened by 7 bases and J by 2 bases, with 15 bases between the two germline ends. The V gene's germline CDR1 is SGHTA and CDR2 FQGNSA. CDR3 length: 15 residues. For the CDR3, the DNA is TGTGCCAGCAACCTGATGACAGGTACCTACAATGAGCAGTTCTTC. Residues: CASNLMTGTYNEQFF.

This clone showed up just a few times. The chain carries TRBV4-1 and TRBJ1-5, with D possibly matching TRBD1 (6 bases). The CDR3 covers 15 residues. The germline V and J ends were trimmed by 1 base and 1 base, with 8 bases remaining between them. Per the germline V gene, CDR1 is MGHRA and CDR2 is YSYEKL. The CDR3: CASSQVRGSNQPQHF. The CDR3 coding sequence is TGCGCCAGCAGCCAAGTAAGGGGGAGCAATCAGCCCCAGCATTTT.

The V call is TRBV19, the J call TRBJ2-1, with D unclear. This CDR3 has 15 residues. Germline V gene lookup returns CDR1 LNHDA and CDR2 SQIVND (reference sequence). Trimming left V 5 bases short and J 1 base short, with 12 bases between. For the CDR3, the DNA is TGTGCCAGTAGTCCCCGAGGATTATCCTACAATGAGCAGTTCTTC. Protein: CASSPRGLSYNEQFF. Full variable domain (remainder filled in from reference TRBV19 and TRBJ2-1): DGGITQSPKYLFRKEGQNVTLSCEQNLNHDAMYWYRQDPGQGLRLIYYSQIVNDFQKGDIAEGYSVSREKKESFPLTVTSAQKNPTAFYLCASSPRGLSYNEQFFGPGTRLTVL.

This chain links TRBV7-8 with TRBJ2-1, with unresolved D. Trimming removed 1 base at V and 4 bases at J, with 14 bases between. Germline V lookup: CDR1 SGHVS, CDR2 FQNEAQ. The CDR3 runs to 16 residues. CDR3 DNA: TGTGCCAGCAGCTTAGGTTCCCCGACAAGTTACAATGAGCAGTTCTTC. Protein sequence: CASSLGSPTSYNEQFF.

A few counts support this clone. V and J are TRBV7-2 and TRBJ2-1; TRBD1 agrees at 8 bases. The CDR3 is made up of 15 amino acids. Germline loops: CDR1 SGHTA, CDR2 FQGNSA. With 4 bases clipped from V and 1 base from J, the junction kept 3 bases outside the gene matches. In DNA, the CDR3 is TGTGCCAGCAGCTATCGGACAGGGTCCTACAATGAGCAGTTCTTC. This encodes CASSYRTGSYNEQFF.

The rearrangement joins TRBV7-2 to TRBJ2-7; maybe TRBD1 (5 bases). Germline assignment: CDR1 SGHTA and CDR2 FQGNSA. V shed 5 bases and J shed 5 bases, with 16 bases lying between them. The CDR3 totals 14 residues. The chain's CDR3 is CASSPKGQGHEQYF. In DNA form, the CDR3 reads TGTGCCAGCAGCCCCAAAGGTCAGGGTCACGAGCAGTACTTC.

The chain recombines TRBV6-1 with TRBJ1-3; 8 bases fit TRBD1. Germline V gives CDR1 MNHNS, CDR2 SASEGT. CDR3 length equals 15 residues. V lost 2 bases and J lost 4; bases outside the gene matches: 4. This CDR3 is CASSEQTGAGNTIYF. The CDR3 coding sequence is TGTGCCAGCAGTGAACAGACAGGGGCCGGAAACACCATATATTTT.

The chain employs TRBV27 and TRBJ2-3; 9 bases align to TRBD2. Trimming at V came to 4 bases and at J to 4 bases, leaving 3 bases not matched to a gene. The length of the CDR3 is 14 residues. The germline CDR1 and CDR2 sequences are MNHEY and SMNVEV (reference sequence). CDR3 sequence: CASSSGLAPDTQYF. CDR3 in DNA: TGTGCCAGCAGTTCGGGACTAGCTCCAGATACGCAGTATTTT.

The chain uses TRBV7-9 and TRBJ2-7; 10 nucleotides agree with TRBD1. This CDR3 is built from 15 residues. The germline V gene has CDR1 SEHNR and CDR2 FQNEAQ (reference sequence). J was trimmed by 3 bases and V by 6 bases; bases with no gene match: 8. The CDR3 DNA is TGTGCCAGCAGTGGAACGGGACAGGGGCGCTACGAGCAGTACTTC. It specifies CASSGTGQGRYEQYF. The whole variable domain, filled in from reference TRBV7-9 and TRBJ2-7, reads DTGVSQNPRHKITKRGQNVTFRCDPISEHNRLYWYRQTLGQGPEFLTYFQNEAQLEKSRLLSDRFSAERPKGSFSTLEIQRTEQGDSAMYLCASSGTGQGRYEQYFGPGTRLTVT.

The V and J genes are TRBV20-1 and TRBJ1-2; D is unclear. Germline V gene lookup returns CDR1 DFQATT and CDR2 SNEGSKA (reference sequence). This CDR3 spans 11 amino acids. The V end lost 6 bases, the J end lost 1 base, and 6 bases lay between the germline ends. The CDR3 DNA sequence: TGCAGTGCGACTGATAACTATGGCTACACCTTC. This gives the protein CSATDNYGYTF.

V gene TRBV5-1 combines with J gene TRBJ2-3; TRBD2 aligns across 10 bases. Germline lookup yields CDR1 SGHRS and CDR2 YFSETQ. This CDR3 is 16 amino acids long. Trimming took 2 bases from V and 1 from J; bases not matched to a gene: 4. Here the CDR3 reads CASSFLAGDRTDTQYF. In DNA, the CDR3 is TGCGCCAGCAGCTTCCTAGCGGGGGACCGCACAGATACGCAGTATTTT. Drawing the rest from reference TRBV5-1 and TRBJ2-3, the complete variable domain is KAGVTQTPRYLIKTRGQQVTLSCSPISGHRSVSWYQQTPGQGLQFLFEYFSETQRNKGNFPGRFSGRQFSNSRSEMNVSTLELGDSALYLCASSFLAGDRTDTQYFGPGTRLTVL.

The genes are TRBV9 and TRBJ2-2; D is ambiguous. CDR1 SGDLS and CDR2 YYNGEE come from the germline V gene. This CDR3 comprises 13 residues. Trimming removed 4 bases from V and 5 bases from J, with 9 bases in between. The CDR3 region is CASSPLVTGELFF. CDR3 bases: TGTGCCAGCAGCCCCCTAGTAACCGGGGAGCTGTTTTTT.

J is TRBJ2-1 and V is TRBV10-3, with 11 bases identical to TRBD2. V shed 5 bases and J 4 bases; nucleotides not matched to a gene: 1. This CDR3 comprises 14 residues. The germline gives CDR1 ENHRY, CDR2 SYGVKD. CDR3 in amino acids: CAISTSGGYNEQFF. CDR3 bases: TGTGCCATCAGTACTAGCGGGGGTTACAATGAGCAGTTCTTC.

The V gene is TRBV28, the J gene TRBJ1-4; 10 positions match TRBD1. This CDR3 has 14 amino acids. The V gene end was trimmed by 7 bases and the J gene end by 6 bases; junction bases not matched to a gene: 5. Germline V CDR1 and CDR2: MDHEN, SYDVKM. CDR3 nucleotides: TGTGCCAGCAAATCCGGGACAGGGGATGAAAAACTGTTTTTT. Its translation: CASKSGTGDEKLFF.

This sequence joins TRBV18 and TRBJ1-5; D may be TRBD1 (6 bases). Germline-derived CDR1 and CDR2 are KGHSH and LQKENI. V was cut by 5 bases and J by 0 bases, with 8 bases left in between. This CDR3 comprises 14 residues. CDR3 protein: CASSRTVSNQPQHF. The DNA of the CDR3 is TGTGCCAGCTCAAGGACAGTTAGCAATCAGCCCCAGCATTTT. Full variable domain (missing parts from reference TRBV18 and TRBJ1-5): NAGVMQNPRHLVRRRGQEARLRCSPMKGHSHVYWYRQLPEEGLKFMVYLQKENIIDESGMPKERFSAEFPKEGPSILRIQQVVRGDSAAYFCASSRTVSNQPQHFGDGTRLSIL.

The genes are TRBV6-1 and TRBJ2-1; 9 bases map to TRBD1. Germline assignment: CDR1 MNHNS and CDR2 SASEGT. V lost 4 bases to trimming and J lost 9 bases; unmatched junction nucleotides: 7. The CDR3 length is 14 residues. CDR3 in amino acids: CASSADRGGREQFF. The CDR3 DNA reads TGTGCCAGCAGTGCGGACAGGGGAGGACGTGAGCAGTTCTTC.

V gene TRBV10-1 combines with J gene TRBJ2-2, with D tentatively TRBD1 (5 bases). Trimming removed 6 bases at V and 6 bases at J, with 14 bases between. Looked up from germline, CDR1 is WNHNN and CDR2 is SYGVQD (reference sequence). The CDR3 length is 14 residues. DNA for the CDR3: TGCGCCAGCAGCCCAGGGATAGTGGCCGGGGAGCTGTTTTTT. Translated, it gives CASSPGIVAGELFF.

The chain couples TRBV7-3 to TRBJ2-2; 8 nucleotides align to TRBD1. The CDR3 runs to 17 residues. CDR1 is SGHTA, CDR2 FQGTGA, per germline. V lost 0 bases, J lost 0 bases, and 3 bases stayed unmatched. This CDR3 is CASSLTGTGANTGELFF. As DNA, the CDR3 is TGTGCCAGCAGCTTAACAGGGACAGGCGCGAACACCGGGGAGCTGTTTTTT.

This chain connects TRBV28 to TRBJ2-3, with 11 positions matching TRBD2. Looked up from germline, CDR1 is MDHEN and CDR2 is SYDVKM. The CDR3 runs to 19 residues. V trimming: 6 bases; J trimming: 0 bases; junction bases outside the gene matches: 14. Here the CDR3 reads CASSLPRPGLAVSTDTQYF. CDR3 DNA: TGTGCCAGCAGCCTACCTCGACCGGGACTAGCGGTTAGCACAGATACGCAGTATTTT.

The J gene is TRBJ2-2, the V gene TRBV5-4, with D maybe TRBD1 (6 bases). Trimming removed 1 base at V and 1 base at J, with 14 bases between. CDR3 length: 17 amino acids. The germline CDR1 and CDR2 sequences are SGHNT and YYREEE (reference sequence). This CDR3 is CASSLPLTGENTGELFF. CDR3 nucleotides: TGTGCCAGCAGCTTGCCCCTGACAGGAGAGAACACCGGGGAGCTGTTTTTT.